The rows below give T cell receptor beta chains drawn from one sample of a study of blood T cell repertoires in COVID-19. Generated by immunoSEQ multiplex PCR, the TCRdb table keeps only in-frame clones and is missing some. The sample carries some 300,000 clones, 90% recorded once. Sequencing used peripheral blood. The receptors were sampled from a woman aged 45 to 65 with COVID-19, enrolled during active disease. The CDR3 runs from the conserved cysteine through the conserved F or W. D genes are given only for firm matches. Clone size is given for some rows only: seen once, a few or many times, or a class if the clone is expanded.

.,TRBV20-1,few,TRBJ2-7,CSATDFVSLYEQYF,TGCAGTGCTACTGACTTCGTCTCCCTCTACGAGCAGTACTTC
.,TRBV2,.,TRBJ2-7,CASSRSSYEQYF,TGTGCCAGCAGCCGGAGCTCCTACGAGCAGTACTTC
.,TRBV19,once,TRBJ1-2,CASSPVPGYGYTF,TGTGCCAGTAGTCCGGTCCCGGGCTATGGCTACACCTTC
TRBD1,TRBV7-6,.,TRBJ1-3,CASSLEGQPGNTIYF,TGTGCCAGCAGCTTAGAGGGACAGCCGGGAAACACCATATATTTT
.,TRBV11-2,.,TRBJ1-4,CASSLDQREKLFF,TGTGCCAGCAGCTTAGATCAGAGGGAAAAACTGTTTTTT
.,TRBV6-5,.,TRBJ1-2,CASSYRDGQPYGYTF,TGTGCCAGCAGTTACCGCGACGGACAGCCCTATGGCTACACCTTC
.,TRBV21-1,few,TRBJ1-1,CAILPGTGGVDAFF,TGTGCCATCCTTCCCGGGACAGGGGGCGTTGATGCTTTCTTT
.,TRBV10-2,.,TRBJ2-1,CASSGTTSSYNEQFF,TGCGCCAGCAGTGGGACTACTAGCTCCTACAATGAGCAGTTCTTC
TRBD1,TRBV19,.,TRBJ2-2,CASGTRGLNTGELFF,TGTGCCAGTGGAACCAGGGGGCTTAACACCGGGGAGCTGTTTTTT
.,TRBV9,.,TRBJ1-1,CASSVVPETALGAFF,TGTGCCAGCAGCGTAGTCCCGGAGACAGCACTCGGAGCTTTCTTT
.,TRBV6-2/TRBV6-3,.,TRBJ1-2,CASSYPTAGALLGSRGYTF,TGTGCCAGCAGTTACCCAACGGCAGGGGCGCTATTGGGGTCCCGAGGCTACACCTTC
TRBD2,TRBV11-3,many,TRBJ2-7,CASSLSGSSYEQYF,TGTGCCAGCAGCTTAAGCGGGAGCTCCTACGAGCAGTACTTC
.,TRBV7-9,once,TRBJ1-3,CASSLGVPSGNTIYF,TGTGCCAGCAGCTTAGGAGTACCCTCTGGAAACACCATATATTTT
.,TRBV6-2/TRBV6-3,.,TRBJ2-6,CASSYITGSGANVLTF,TGTGCCAGCAGTTACATTACAGGCTCTGGGGCCAACGTCCTGACTTTC
.,TRBV7-9,.,TRBJ2-1,CASTRRNYNEQFF,TGTGCCAGCACGAGGAGGAATTACAATGAGCAGTTCTTC
TRBD1,TRBV3-1/TRBV3-2,.,TRBJ2-1,CASSQIVTGANEQFF,TGTGCCAGCAGCCAGATAGTGACAGGGGCAAATGAGCAGTTCTTC
TRBD1,TRBV25-1,.,TRBJ2-3,CASSPTGGSDTQYF,TGTGCCAGCAGCCCGACAGGGGGCTCAGATACGCAGTATTTT